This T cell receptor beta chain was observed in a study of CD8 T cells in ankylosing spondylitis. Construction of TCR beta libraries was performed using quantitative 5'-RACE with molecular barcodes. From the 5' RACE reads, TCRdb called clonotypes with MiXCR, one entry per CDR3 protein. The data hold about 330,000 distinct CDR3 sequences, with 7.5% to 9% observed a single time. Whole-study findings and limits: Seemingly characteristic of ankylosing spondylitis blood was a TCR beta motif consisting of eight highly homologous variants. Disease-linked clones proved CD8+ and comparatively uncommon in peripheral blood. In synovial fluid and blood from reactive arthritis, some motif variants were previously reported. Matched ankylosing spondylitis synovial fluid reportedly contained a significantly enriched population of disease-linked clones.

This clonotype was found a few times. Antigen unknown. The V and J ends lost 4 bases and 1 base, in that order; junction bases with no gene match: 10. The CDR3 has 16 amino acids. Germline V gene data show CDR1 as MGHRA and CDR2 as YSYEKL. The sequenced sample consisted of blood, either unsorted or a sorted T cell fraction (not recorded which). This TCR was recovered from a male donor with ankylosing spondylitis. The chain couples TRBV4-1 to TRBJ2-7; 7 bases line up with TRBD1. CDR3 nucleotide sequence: TGCGCCAGCAGCCTGATCCCGGGACAGAATTCCTACGAGCAGTACTTC. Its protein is CASSLIPGQNSYEQYF.